Shown below are 14 T cell receptor beta chains from a single sample sequenced in a study of Graves' ophthalmopathy and Graves' hyperthyroidism. Beta-chain TCR CDR3 regions were amplified from RNA transcripts. An opening RT-PCR round employed HTBI primers and preceded a second-round multiplex PCR. TCRdb recomputed calls from the multiplex PCR reads with MiXCR, one row per CDR3 protein. The sample shows roughly 400,000 distinct CDR3 sequences, less than 20% of them seen only once. Material for sequencing was peripheral blood. The receptors originated from a woman younger than 35 with stable Graves' hyperthyroidism.

Many counts were recorded for this clonotype. The chain uses TRBV7-9 and TRBJ2-7; D is perhaps TRBD1 (5 bases). V dropped 2 bases and J dropped 1 base, with 9 bases sitting between them. This CDR3 is built from 14 residues. The germline V gene encodes CDR1 SEHNR and CDR2 FQNEAQ (reference sequence). The CDR3: CASSLNPGSYEQYF. DNA for the CDR3: TGTGCCAGCAGCTTAAACCCAGGGTCCTACGAGCAGTACTTC. The full variable domain, completed using reference TRBV7-9 and TRBJ2-7, is DTGVSQNPRHKITKRGQNVTFRCDPISEHNRLYWYRQTLGQGPEFLTYFQNEAQLEKSRLLSDRFSAERPKGSFSTLEIQRTEQGDSAMYLCASSLNPGSYEQYFGPGTRLTVT.

The chain combines TRBV6-1 with TRBJ1-2, with 11 bases fitting TRBD1. This CDR3 spans 14 amino acids. With 5 bases clipped from V and 12 bases from J, the junction kept 11 bases outside the gene matches. The germline V gene has CDR1 MNHNS and CDR2 SASEGT. The CDR3 loop reads CASSPFRDRGTHTF. For the CDR3, the DNA is TGTGCCAGCAGTCCCTTCCGGGACAGGGGGACACACACCTTC.

This clonotype was picked up many times. The chain couples TRBV6-5 to TRBJ2-7, with unresolved D. Trimming removed 2 bases from V and 0 bases from J, with 14 bases in between. CDR3 length equals 16 residues. In germline, CDR1 is MNHEY, CDR2 SVGAGI. CDR3 nucleotides: TGTGCCAGCAGTTACGTCGGTCAGGTTAGCTCCTACGAGCAGTACTTC. Translated: CASSYVGQVSSYEQYF.

This clonotype was seen at least ten times. V and J are TRBV6-5 and TRBJ1-1; TRBD1 matches 10 bases. Germline V gives CDR1 MNHEY, CDR2 SVGAGI. The CDR3 runs to 15 residues. V lost 2 bases and J lost 6; bases outside the gene matches: 6. In nucleotides, the CDR3 is TGTGCCAGCAGTTACCCGGGACAGGGGAGGGCTGAAGCTTTCTTT. Amino acids: CASSYPGQGRAEAFF.

To note about this clonotype: Possible read error: a much larger clone is one base away. CDR3 in DNA: TGTGCCAGCAGTTACTCCGAGGGCAGGGTGTACACCGGGGAGCTGTTTTTT. Its translation is CASSYSEGRVYTGELFF. The V and J genes are TRBV6-5 and TRBJ2-2; D possibly matches TRBD1 or TRBD2 (5 bases each). V gave up 0 bases and J gave up 3 bases, with 14 bases separating them. Germline-derived CDR1 and CDR2 are MNHEY and SVGAGI. The CDR3 length is 17 residues.

This clonotype came up many times. One end of the junction fails to match germline, which may point to a read error. The rearrangement uses TRBV6-1 and TRBJ1-6; 7 bases are a match to TRBD1. The germline V gene encodes CDR1 MNHNS and CDR2 SASEGT. The CDR3 runs to 12 residues. The CDR3 loop is CASSDRDSPLHF. CDR3 sequence (DNA): TGTGCCAGCAGCGACAGGGATTCTCCCCTCCACTTT.

This clonotype was observed a few times. The chain couples TRBV13 to TRBJ2-7; tentative D call: TRBD1 (6 bases). Germline V gives CDR1 PRHDT, CDR2 FYEKMQ (reference sequence). V shed 2 bases and J shed 3 bases, with 17 bases lying between them. The CDR3 has 16 amino acids. CDR3 nucleotides: TGTGCCAGCAGCTTAAACCCCGGGACAAGGATCTACGAGCAGTACTTC. Translation gives CASSLNPGTRIYEQYF.

This clonotype was seen more than once but under ten times. The chain couples TRBV12-3 or TRBV12-4 to TRBJ1-5; maybe TRBD1 (5 bases). V was clipped by 6 bases and J by 7 bases, with 19 bases between them. The CDR3 contains 15 residues. The CDR3 is CASSRRSWGEQPQHF. The CDR3 coding sequence is TGTGCCAGCAGCCGGCGAAGCTGGGGGGAACAGCCCCAGCATTTT.

This clonotype was counted ten times or more. V gene TRBV4-1 combines with J gene TRBJ1-6, with D uncertain. This CDR3 is built from 15 residues. The germline CDR1 and CDR2 sequences are MGHRA and YSYEKL. V lost 3 bases and J 0 bases, leaving 6 bases between the germline ends. Written as DNA, the CDR3 is TGCGCCAGCAGCCAGTCCGACTCCTATAATTCACCCCTCCACTTT. This encodes CASSQSDSYNSPLHF.

This clonotype was recorded at least ten times. As DNA, the CDR3 is TGTGCCATCAGGAAACAGGAGAACACTGAAGCTTTCTTT. It codes for CAIRKQENTEAFF. This sequence joins TRBV10-3 and TRBJ1-1, with D perhaps TRBD1 (5 bases). Trimming took off 6 bases at V and 1 base at J, with 9 bases between the two ends. The CDR3 length is 13 residues. CDR1 is ENHRY and CDR2 is SYGVKD in the germline V gene.

This clonotype has ten or more counts. CDR3 in DNA: TGCAGTGCCCTGACCGGGGTGGCTTCGGAGACCCAGTACTTC. It yields the protein CSALTGVASETQYF. V and J are TRBV20-1 and TRBJ2-5, with D maybe TRBD2 (5 bases). The germline V gene has CDR1 DFQATT and CDR2 SNEGSKA (reference sequence). V lost 6 bases and J 5 bases, leaving 19 bases between the germline ends. CDR3 size: 14 residues.

This clonotype was detected ten times or more. The chain carries TRBV29-1 and TRBJ1-1; 8 nucleotides match TRBD1. This CDR3 is 14 amino acids long. The germline gives CDR1 SQVTM, CDR2 ANQGSEA. V shed 6 bases and J 0 bases; nucleotides not matched to a gene: 6. The CDR3 DNA follows: TGCAGCGTGGCCCACAGGGGGTTGAACACTGAAGCTTTCTTT. It translates to CSVAHRGLNTEAFF.

The rearrangement links TRBV29-1 to TRBJ2-7; a weak D match, TRBD2 (6 bases). Trimming stripped 4 bases from V and 6 bases from J, with 10 bases between. Germline-derived CDR1 and CDR2 are SQVTM and ANQGSEA. This CDR3 contains 11 residues. The CDR3 spells CSVGGTVEQYF. In DNA, the CDR3 is TGCAGCGTTGGGGGGACTGTCGAGCAGTACTTC.

Concerning this clonotype: Compared with germline, one end of the junction differs, possibly owing to a read error. The J gene is TRBJ1-2, the V gene TRBV6-5; 7 bases are shared with TRBD1. This CDR3 comprises 15 residues. Germline lookup yields CDR1 MNHEY and CDR2 SVGAGI. CDR3 DNA sequence: TGTGCCAGCAGTCACTCGTATTACAGGGGCGACGGCTACACCTTC. The encoded protein is CASSHSYYRGDGYTF.